A selection of T cell receptor beta chains follows, all from one sample in a study of shared clonotypes between healthy human individuals. The repertoire was sequenced with immunoSEQ multiplex PCR; TCRdb's copy has only in-frame clones and lacks some. This table has about a million clones, approximately 80% appearing once. The specimen sequenced was memory CD4+ T cells from PBMCs. The receptors originated from a man between 18 and 35 years old in good health. Some clones in this sample may be carry-over from other donors' samples. Both conserved end residues are part of each CDR3. Fields, in order: V gene, D gene, clone size, J gene, CDR3 protein, CDR3 DNA. The D gene is left open where the match is weak. Clone size appears in some rows only: once, few, many, or a class for an expanded clone.

V: TRBV2; D: .; size: .; J: TRBJ2-2; CDR3: CASSEGRNTGELFF; DNA: TGTGCCAGCAGTGAAGGGAGGAACACCGGGGAGCTGTTTTTT
V: TRBV18; D: .; size: .; J: TRBJ2-3; CDR3: CASSPPGGTDTQYF; DNA: TGTGCCAGCTCACCACCAGGGGGCACAGATACGCAGTATTTT
V: TRBV4-2; D: TRBD1; size: .; J: TRBJ1-1; CDR3: CASSASGTGNTEAFF; DNA: TGTGCCAGCAGCGCTTCCGGGACAGGGAACACTGAAGCTTTCTTT
V: TRBV5-6; D: TRBD2; size: .; J: TRBJ2-1; CDR3: CASRIPGGSIGEQFF; DNA: TGTGCCAGCAGGATCCCGGGGGGGAGCATAGGTGAGCAGTTCTTC
V: TRBV7-2; D: TRBD1; size: .; J: TRBJ2-3; CDR3: CASSLVFQGEDTQYF; DNA: TGTGCCAGCAGCTTAGTTTTTCAGGGGGAGGATACGCAGTATTTT
V: TRBV29-1; D: .; size: many; J: TRBJ2-1; CDR3: CSVARNSAEQFF; DNA: TGCAGCGTTGCCAGGAATAGCGCTGAGCAGTTCTTC
V: TRBV10-2; D: .; size: .; J: TRBJ2-7; CDR3: CASSESGVAYEQYF; DNA: TGCGCCAGCAGTGAGTCAGGGGTAGCCTACGAGCAGTACTTC
V: TRBV5-6; D: .; size: .; J: TRBJ2-5; CDR3: CASSLATEETQYF; DNA: TGTGCCAGCAGCTTGGCGACTGAAGAGACCCAGTACTTC
V: TRBV27; D: .; size: .; J: TRBJ2-7; CDR3: CASSQRWGLYEQYF; DNA: TGTGCCAGCAGTCAAAGGTGGGGTTTGTACGAGCAGTACTTC
V: TRBV7-2; D: .; size: .; J: TRBJ2-5; CDR3: CASSPYGSQETQYF; DNA: TGTGCCAGCAGCCCTTACGGGAGCCAAGAGACCCAGTACTTC
V: TRBV20-1; D: .; size: few; J: TRBJ1-2; CDR3: CSARVFGGYTF; DNA: TGCAGTGCTAGAGTATTCGGTGGCTACACCTTC
V: TRBV25-1; D: TRBD1; size: few; J: TRBJ2-1; CDR3: CASSDGLGTGSNEQFF; DNA: TGTGCCAGCAGTGATGGTTTGGGGACAGGGTCAAATGAGCAGTTCTTC
V: TRBV7-8; D: .; size: few; J: TRBJ2-7; CDR3: CASSLVGQKTYEQYF; DNA: TGTGCCAGCAGCTTAGTAGGACAGAAAACCTACGAGCAGTACTTC
V: TRBV6-5; D: .; size: once; J: TRBJ1-1; CDR3: CASSSPWGTEAFF; DNA: TGTGCCAGCAGTTCACCTTGGGGCACTGAAGCTTTCTTT
V: TRBV28; D: TRBD2; size: .; J: TRBJ2-7; CDR3: CASSRGDLGKWDEQYF; DNA: TGTGCCAGCAGTCGGGGGGACTTGGGGAAATGGGACGAGCAGTACTTC
V: TRBV7-8; D: .; size: .; J: TRBJ1-5; CDR3: CASSPGGYLANQPQHF; DNA: TGTGCCAGCAGCCCGGGGGGGTACTTAGCAAATCAGCCCCAGCATTTT
V: TRBV27; D: .; size: .; J: TRBJ1-1; CDR3: CASSHRKSTEAFF; DNA: TGTGCCAGCAGTCACCGGAAGTCCACTGAAGCTTTCTTT
V: TRBV28; D: .; size: .; J: TRBJ1-4; CDR3: CASSSHGREGLREKLFF; DNA: TGTGCCAGCAGTTCCCATGGTCGAGAGGGCCTTCGGGAAAAACTGTTTTTT
V: TRBV2; D: TRBD1; size: .; J: TRBJ1-5; CDR3: CASSLQTGGDQPQHF; DNA: TGTGCCAGCAGTCTTCAGACAGGGGGCGATCAGCCCCAGCATTTT
V: TRBV5-5; D: TRBD1; size: .; J: TRBJ2-1; CDR3: CVSSSTFRGRSEQFF; DNA: TGTGTCAGCAGCTCAACGTTTAGGGGGCGAAGTGAGCAGTTCTTC
V: TRBV7-2; D: .; size: .; J: TRBJ1-4; CDR3: CASSLVAGRNEKLFF; DNA: TGTGCCAGCAGCTTAGTCGCAGGGAGGAATGAAAAACTGTTTTTT
V: TRBV19; D: .; size: .; J: TRBJ2-3; CDR3: CASSIGNSGTDTQYF; DNA: TGTGCCAGTAGTATTGGGAATAGCGGCACAGATACGCAGTATTTT
V: TRBV7-3; D: TRBD2; size: few; J: TRBJ2-1; CDR3: CASSLKGGRGDEQFF; DNA: TGTGCCAGCAGCTTAAAGGGCGGGAGAGGCGATGAGCAGTTCTTC
V: TRBV27; D: TRBD1; size: once; J: TRBJ2-5; CDR3: CASRKNGQGWQETQYF; DNA: TGTGCCAGCAGGAAAAACGGACAGGGATGGCAAGAGACCCAGTACTTC
V: TRBV29-1; D: TRBD1; size: .; J: TRBJ2-7; CDR3: CSTTRTGTGEQYF; DNA: TGCAGCACCACAAGGACAGGGACAGGCGAGCAGTACTTC
V: TRBV7-3; D: TRBD2; size: .; J: TRBJ2-3; CDR3: CASSQGLVDTDTQYF; DNA: TGTGCCAGCAGTCAAGGACTAGTCGACACAGATACGCAGTATTTT
V: TRBV29-1; D: .; size: .; J: TRBJ1-1; CDR3: CSVSMRKDSTEAFF; DNA: TGCAGCGTTTCTATGAGAAAAGATAGCACTGAAGCTTTCTTT
V: TRBV18; D: .; size: .; J: TRBJ1-1; CDR3: CASSPTRNTEAFF; DNA: TGTGCCAGCTCACCGACTAGGAACACTGAAGCTTTCTTT
V: TRBV7-8; D: .; size: .; J: TRBJ2-5; CDR3: CASSLEFLQETQYF; DNA: TGTGCCAGCAGCTTAGAGTTCCTCCAAGAGACCCAGTACTTC
V: TRBV5-4; D: .; size: .; J: TRBJ2-2; CDR3: CASSLDRVGTGELFF; DNA: TGTGCCAGCAGCTTGGACAGGGTGGGGACCGGGGAGCTGTTTTTT
V: TRBV7-2; D: TRBD1; size: .; J: TRBJ1-2; CDR3: CASSLHSGQGLGGYTF; DNA: TGTGCCAGCAGCCTACACTCGGGACAGGGTCTAGGAGGCTACACCTTC
V: TRBV7-9; D: TRBD2; size: once; J: TRBJ2-6; CDR3: CASSPLGGTGANVLTF; DNA: TGTGCCAGCAGCCCACTCGGGGGGACTGGGGCCAACGTCCTGACTTTC
V: TRBV5-1; D: .; size: .; J: TRBJ2-2; CDR3: CASSLTRGTPGELFF; DNA: TGCGCCAGCAGCTTGACCAGGGGAACCCCCGGGGAGCTGTTTTTT
V: TRBV6-1; D: TRBD1; size: .; J: TRBJ1-2; CDR3: CASSEVGTGVRGYTF; DNA: TGTGCCAGCAGTGAAGTTGGGACAGGGGTCCGGGGCTACACCTTC
V: TRBV10-3; D: .; size: .; J: TRBJ2-2; CDR3: CASNTNTGELFF; DNA: TGTGCCAGCAATACGAACACCGGGGAGCTGTTTTTT
V: TRBV2; D: TRBD1; size: .; J: TRBJ2-7; CDR3: CASSEALRETGIEQYF; DNA: TGTGCCAGCAGTGAAGCGTTGAGGGAGACAGGGATCGAGCAGTACTTC
V: TRBV7-2; D: .; size: .; J: TRBJ2-6; CDR3: CASSLYKSPSNGANVLTF; DNA: TGTGCCAGCAGCTTATATAAGTCCCCCTCTAACGGGGCCAACGTCCTGACTTTC
V: TRBV28; D: .; size: .; J: TRBJ2-7; CDR3: CASSLPPPGYEQYF; DNA: TGTGCCAGCAGTTTGCCCCCCCCTGGCTACGAGCAGTACTTC
V: TRBV29-1; D: .; size: .; J: TRBJ1-5; CDR3: CSAGGDRSSSNQPQHF; DNA: TGCAGCGCCGGTGGAGACAGGAGTTCCAGCAATCAGCCCCAGCATTTT
V: TRBV6-5; D: .; size: .; J: TRBJ2-3; CDR3: CASSYLAGRTDTQYF; DNA: TGTGCCAGCAGTTATCTTGCGGGGCGCACAGATACGCAGTATTTT
V: TRBV30; D: .; size: .; J: TRBJ2-1; CDR3: CAWSLGLGDEQFF; DNA: TGTGCCTGGAGTTTAGGGCTGGGGGATGAGCAGTTCTTC
V: TRBV28; D: .; size: once; J: TRBJ2-2; CDR3: CAASPTALTGELFF; DNA: TGTGCGGCGTCCCCCACAGCACTCACCGGGGAGCTGTTTTTT
V: TRBV2; D: TRBD1; size: .; J: TRBJ2-1; CDR3: CASRADRGGHNEQFF; DNA: TGTGCCAGCAGAGCGGACAGGGGCGGCCACAATGAGCAGTTCTTC
V: TRBV5-1; D: TRBD2; size: .; J: TRBJ2-1; CDR3: CASSSIAGAWYNEQFF; DNA: TGCGCCAGCAGTTCCATAGCGGGAGCGTGGTACAATGAGCAGTTCTTC
V: TRBV27; D: TRBD2; size: .; J: TRBJ2-1; CDR3: CASSLLSGSSYNEQFF; DNA: TGTGCCAGCAGTTTACTTAGCGGGAGCTCCTACAATGAGCAGTTCTTC